The 22 T cell receptor beta chains below all came from one sample that was sequenced in a study of control samples from healthy donors and cancer patients. Sequenced by immunoSEQ multiplex PCR; TCRdb stores in-frame clones only, minus some. This sample carries about 150,000 clones, roughly 89% of them seen once, and the ten largest clones take just under 5%. The sample comprised blood. The receptors come from a man between 25 and 39 years old in good health.

This chain links TRBV9 with TRBJ1-3; no definite D call. Trimming shortened V by 0 bases and J by 0 bases, and 4 bases separated the two germline ends. This CDR3 spans 14 amino acids. CDR1 is SGDLS and CDR2 is YYNGEE in the germline V gene. Written as DNA, the CDR3 is TGTGCCAGCAGCGTAGGAGACTCTGGAAACACCATATATTTT. This gives the protein CASSVGDSGNTIYF.

The CDR3 is CASSLDLAGYNEQFF. The CDR3, as DNA: TGTGCCAGCAGCTTAGATCTGGCGGGCTACAATGAGCAGTTCTTC. The chain is built from TRBV11-2 and TRBJ2-1, with D possibly being TRBD2 (5 bases). V was pared by 0 bases and J by 3 bases, with 9 bases between. Germline CDR1 and CDR2: SGHAT and FQNNGV. This CDR3 is built from 15 residues.

The gene calls are TRBV15 and TRBJ1-6; weak D call: TRBD1 (6 bases). CDR3 length: 14 amino acids. Deletions cut 4 bases from V and 9 bases from J, with 13 bases between. Germline V gene lookup returns CDR1 LNHNV and CDR2 YYDKDF (reference sequence). CDR3 in amino acids: CATSKSRGLSPLHF. The CDR3 region has the DNA TGTGCCACCAGCAAATCCAGGGGACTTTCACCCCTCCACTTT.

The J gene is TRBJ1-2, the V gene TRBV11-2, with D tentatively TRBD1 (5 bases). Trimming removed 4 bases from V and 7 bases from J, with 16 bases in between. There are 14 residues in the CDR3. CDR1 and CDR2 from the germline V gene are SGHAT and FQNNGV. The CDR3 sequence: CASSSGTGSGGYTF. CDR3 coding DNA: TGTGCCAGCAGCTCGGGGACGGGGTCAGGTGGCTACACCTTC.

This clone was picked up one time. This chain joins TRBV7-9 and TRBJ1-1; possible D gene TRBD1, 6 bases. This CDR3 region has 15 residues. Trimming stripped 2 bases from V and 1 base from J, with 11 bases between. Germline assignment: CDR1 SEHNR and CDR2 FQNEAQ (reference sequence). This CDR3 reads CASSLWDTENTEAFF. DNA of the CDR3: TGTGCCAGCAGCTTATGGGACACGGAGAACACTGAAGCTTTCTTT.

The chain employs TRBV5-3 and TRBJ1-5, with TRBD1 as a possible D gene (6 bases). TRBV5-3 carries the ORF label, with uncertain function. This CDR3 has 18 residues. V lost 1 base and J lost 0, with 17 bases in between. The chain's CDR3 is CARSLRTERIYSNQPQHF. The CDR3 DNA is TGTGCCAGAAGCTTGAGGACAGAGAGAATTTATAGCAATCAGCCCCAGCATTTT.

This rearrangement joins TRBV5-4 to TRBJ2-7; tentatively, D is TRBD2 (6 bases). Trimming stripped 4 bases from V and 0 bases from J, with 14 bases between. This CDR3 has 15 residues. In germline, CDR1 is SGHNT, CDR2 YYREEE (reference sequence). The CDR3, as DNA: TGTGCCAGCAGCGGAGGGGAGCACCACTCCTACGAGCAGTACTTC. Its translation is CASSGGEHHSYEQYF.

The chain has TRBV4-3 and TRBJ1-2; possible D gene TRBD1, 5 bases. From germline, CDR1 is LGHNA and CDR2 YSLEER. Deletions cut 0 bases from V and 2 bases from J, with 10 bases between. This CDR3 has 15 residues. The CDR3 loop is CASSQDRRTNYGYTF. CDR3 DNA sequence: TGCGCCAGCAGCCAAGATAGGAGGACAAACTATGGCTACACCTTC.

The chain combines TRBV5-1 with TRBJ1-6; 7 positions agree with TRBD1. The V segment lost 3 bases and the J segment 9 bases; nucleotides outside the gene matches: 15. The germline gives CDR1 SGHRS, CDR2 YFSETQ. The CDR3 loop spans 17 amino acids. Here the CDR3 reads CASSSQTPGQKSSPLHF. DNA of the CDR3: TGCGCCAGCAGCTCACAAACACCGGGACAGAAAAGTTCACCCCTCCACTTT.

The chain employs TRBV6-2 or TRBV6-3 and TRBJ2-2; the D gene could be TRBD1 or TRBD2 (6 bases each). This CDR3 has 15 amino acids. Germline lookup yields CDR1 MNHEY and CDR2 SVGEGT. V dropped 4 bases and J dropped 8 bases, with 17 bases sitting between them. For the CDR3, the DNA is TGTGCCAGCAGTTTAACGGGGGCCCAAGGAGGGGAGCTGTTTTTT. This codes for CASSLTGAQGGELFF.

This chain connects TRBV9 to TRBJ2-2; D tentatively fits TRBD1 or TRBD2 (5 bases each). Trimming left V 3 bases short and J 4 bases short, with 13 bases between. The CDR3 spans 15 residues. CDR1 and CDR2 (germline): SGDLS, YYNGEE. The CDR3 DNA sequence: TGTGCCAGCAGCGGGGGGTCGTTGGGCACCGGGGAGCTGTTTTTT. Encoded protein: CASSGGSLGTGELFF.

V is TRBV7-8 and J is TRBJ2-3, with 8 bases that match TRBD2. V dropped 4 bases and J dropped 1; count of bases not matched to a gene: 1. Per germline, CDR1 SGHVS and CDR2 FQNEAQ. The CDR3 totals 14 residues. The CDR3 DNA reads as TGTGCCAGCAGCTCACTAGCGGGCACAGATACGCAGTATTTT. As protein: CASSSLAGTDTQYF.

In DNA form, the CDR3 reads TGTGCCAGCAGCTTGGTGGACAGTAATTCACCCCTCCACTTT. This codes for CASSLVDSNSPLHF. The chain joins TRBV5-4 to TRBJ1-6; a possible D gene is TRBD1 (6 bases). Trimming removed 0 bases from V and 6 bases from J, with 7 bases in between. The CDR3 contains 14 residues. Per the germline V gene, CDR1 is SGHNT and CDR2 is YYREEE (reference sequence).

This clone was recorded only once. The V and J genes are TRBV3-1 (or the pseudogene TRBV3-2) and TRBJ2-7; TRBD1 or TRBD2 may be the D gene (5 bases each). V was trimmed by 4 bases and J by 1 base, leaving 14 bases between them. The CDR3 covers 15 residues. The V gene's germline CDR1 is LGHDT and CDR2 YNNKEL (reference sequence). Here the CDR3 reads CASSRGTDMSYEQYF. CDR3 DNA: TGTGCCAGCAGCCGAGGGACCGATATGTCCTACGAGCAGTACTTC.

The chain is built from TRBV2 and TRBJ2-7, with 11 bases fitting TRBD2. V dropped 4 bases and J dropped 1; count of bases not matched to a gene: 9. This CDR3 has 17 amino acids. CDR1 is SNHLY and CDR2 is FYNNEI in the germline V gene. CDR3 in amino acids: CASSARGLAALSYEQYF. CDR3 DNA: TGTGCCAGCAGTGCACGGGGACTAGCGGCATTATCCTACGAGCAGTACTTC.

The rearrangement uses TRBV24-1 and TRBJ1-5; unclear D gene. The germline gives CDR1 KGHDR, CDR2 SFDVKD. The V gene lost 4 bases and the J gene lost 7 bases, with 13 bases spanning the gap. The CDR3 sequence is 14 residues long. In DNA, the CDR3 is TGTGCCACCAGTGACCGAAACGGTCGACAGCCCCAGCATTTT. Its protein is CATSDRNGRQPQHF.

This chain connects TRBV11-1 to TRBJ1-1; no clear D. CDR3 length: 13 residues. Germline values: CDR1 SGHAT, CDR2 FQDESV (reference sequence). V was trimmed by 1 base and J by 1 base, leaving 4 bases between them. This chain's CDR3 is CASSLGPNTEAFF. The DNA of the CDR3 is TGTGCCAGCAGCTTAGGTCCGAACACTGAAGCTTTCTTT.

The chain joins TRBV27 to TRBJ1-5; D gene uncertain. Trimming pared 2 bases from V and 1 base from J, leaving 12 bases between. The CDR3 runs to 16 residues. CDR1 MNHEY and CDR2 SMNVEV come from the germline V gene (reference sequence). The CDR3 bases are TGTGCCAGCAGTTTACTAGGTACGGGGAGCAATCAGCCCCAGCATTTT. It specifies CASSLLGTGSNQPQHF.

This sequence joins TRBV6-5 and TRBJ2-3, with D maybe TRBD1 (6 bases). Germline CDR1 MNHEY, CDR2 SVGAGI. The CDR3 covers 14 residues. Trimming took 6 bases from V and 2 from J, leaving 12 bases between them. The CDR3 sequence is CASSAEGDTDTQYF. The CDR3, as DNA: TGTGCCAGCAGCGCCGAGGGGGACACAGATACGCAGTATTTT.

V and J are TRBV15 and TRBJ1-5; possible D gene TRBD1, 5 bases. Germline assignment: CDR1 LNHNV and CDR2 YYDKDF (reference sequence). The CDR3 extends over 14 amino acids. V was trimmed by 5 bases and J by 9 bases, leaving 17 bases between them. Here the CDR3 reads CATSLWGDGGPQHF. Here the CDR3 DNA reads TGTGCCACCAGCCTTTGGGGGGACGGTGGGCCCCAGCATTTT.

This clone came up once. The chain has TRBV7-8 and TRBJ2-1, with D perhaps matching TRBD1 (5 bases). Germline assignment: CDR1 SGHVS and CDR2 FQNEAQ. V was clipped by 0 bases and J by 2 bases, with 8 bases between them. This CDR3 has 15 amino acids. CDR3 nucleotides: TGTGCCAGCAGCTTAGCGGGGCAACCCTACAATGAGCAGTTCTTC. Its translation: CASSLAGQPYNEQFF.

The chain couples TRBV6-6 to TRBJ2-7; D might be TRBD1 (6 bases). Germline V gene lookup returns CDR1 MNHNY and CDR2 SVGAGI (reference sequence). Deletions cut 5 bases from V and 2 bases from J, with 16 bases between. The CDR3 is made up of 15 amino acids. This CDR3 reads CASSSEGQRTYEQYF. As DNA, the CDR3 is TGTGCCAGCAGTAGCGAAGGACAGCGCACCTACGAGCAGTACTTC.